These 19 T cell receptor beta chains originate from one sample sequenced in a study of T cell clonotyping in hematopoietic cell transplantation. Method: immunoSEQ multiplex PCR; TCRdb's copy keeps in-frame clones and lacks some. This table holds roughly 8,400 clones, 60% to 80% found once. The input for sequencing was peripheral blood mononuclear cells, taken 100 days after allogeneic stem cell transplant. The origin of the receptors is a male patient between 60 and 69 years old who had an allogeneic stem cell transplant from an unrelated donor, so the T cells may come from the graft donor. Some clones in this sample may be carry-over from other donors' samples.

The chain couples TRBV5-1 to TRBJ2-7; D ambiguous. The length of the CDR3 is 14 residues. Germline values: CDR1 SGHRS, CDR2 YFSETQ. Trimming removed 0 bases at V and 1 base at J, with 8 bases between. The DNA of the CDR3 is TGCGCCAGCAGCTTGGTGACCAGTTCCTACGAGCAGTACTTC. Residues: CASSLVTSSYEQYF.

V gene TRBV4-2 combines with J gene TRBJ1-3; D is undetermined. Germline assignment: CDR1 LGHNA and CDR2 YNFKEQ. The length of the CDR3 is 15 residues. The V and J ends lost 1 base and 7 bases respectively, with 14 bases between them. CDR3 nucleotides: TGTGCCAGCAGCCAAGTGCTAGGGCCGGAGAACACCATATATTTT. Amino acid sequence: CASSQVLGPENTIYF.

The chain has TRBV2 and TRBJ1-1; D might be TRBD1 (5 bases). Germline CDR1 and CDR2: SNHLY and FYNNEI. The CDR3 is 13 amino acids. V lost 6 bases, J lost 7 bases, and 15 bases lay in between. DNA of the CDR3: TGTGCCAGCAGGGGGGACGGTCAGAATGAAGCTTTCTTT. Residues: CASRGDGQNEAFF. Full variable domain (rest looked up from reference TRBV2 and TRBJ1-1): EPEVTQTPSHQVTQMGQEVILRCVPISNHLYFYWYRQILGQKVEFLVSFYNNEISEKSEIFDDQFSVERPDGSNFTLKIRSTKLEDSAMYFCASRGDGQNEAFFGQGTRLTVV.

The rearrangement joins TRBV18 to TRBJ1-2; 11 bases align to TRBD1. The CDR3 spans 13 residues. V lost 5 bases to trimming and J lost 7 bases; unmatched junction nucleotides: 3. Germline V gene lookup returns CDR1 KGHSH and CDR2 LQKENI. The CDR3 coding sequence is TGTGCCAGCTCAGCTGGGACAGGGGGTGGCTACACCTTC. Translation: CASSAGTGGGYTF.

CDR3 bases: TGTGCCAGCGCGGGACTGGGTTCCTACGAGCAGTACTTC. Residues: CASAGLGSYEQYF. The chain has TRBV10-3 and TRBJ2-7; possibly TRBD2 for D (6 bases). The V end lost 10 bases, the J end lost 1 base, and 14 bases lay between the germline ends. There are 13 residues in the CDR3. The germline V gene encodes CDR1 ENHRY and CDR2 SYGVKD.

The chain is built from TRBV19 and TRBJ1-3; 7 bases are a match to TRBD1. Germline loops: CDR1 LNHDA, CDR2 SQIVND (reference sequence). Trimming cost V 6 bases and J 2 bases; bases outside gene matches: 4. The CDR3 covers 14 residues. The CDR3 region has the DNA TGTGCCAGTAGGGCGACAGGGACTGGAAACACCATATATTTT. Translating gives CASRATGTGNTIYF.

V usage is TRBV6-6 and J usage is TRBJ1-3; D not certain. Germline CDR1 reads MNHNY; CDR2 reads SVGAGI (reference sequence). CDR3 length equals 12 residues. V was shortened by 0 bases and J by 6 bases, with 3 bases between the two germline ends. Written as DNA, the CDR3 is TGTGCCAGCAGTTACTCGGTAAACACCATATATTTT. Encoded protein: CASSYSVNTIYF.

This rearrangement joins TRBV5-1 to TRBJ2-7; weak D call: TRBD1 (6 bases). The CDR3 runs to 15 residues. Germline CDR1 reads SGHRS; CDR2 reads YFSETQ. Trimming took off 3 bases at V and 3 bases at J, with 16 bases between the two ends. For the CDR3, the DNA is TGCGCCAGCAGCTCCTCACAGGGAGATCTCTACGAGCAGTACTTC. Its translation: CASSSSQGDLYEQYF.

This clone was counted a single time. The chain carries TRBV25-1 and TRBJ2-1, with D maybe TRBD1 (6 bases). The CDR3 has 15 amino acids. CDR1 and CDR2 from the germline V gene are MGHDK and SYGVNS. Deletions cut 3 bases from V and 0 bases from J, with 9 bases between. CDR3 sequence reads: CASSETDSSYNEQFF. Here the CDR3 DNA reads TGTGCCAGCAGTGAGACGGACAGCTCCTACAATGAGCAGTTCTTC. The full variable domain, in which reference TRBV25-1 and TRBJ2-1 provide the parts outside the CDR3, is EADIYQTPRYLVIGTGKKITLECSQTMGHDKMYWYQQDPGMELHLIHYSYGVNSTEKGDLSSESTVSRIRTEHFPLTLESARPSHTSQYLCASSETDSSYNEQFFGPGTRLTVL.

The CDR3 DNA reads as TGCGCCAGCAGCTCGGGGGACAGGGGAACCTATGGCTACACCTTC. Translation gives CASSSGDRGTYGYTF. The chain employs TRBV5-1 and TRBJ1-2; 10 nucleotides line up with TRBD1. The CDR3 runs 15 residues. Germline CDR1 SGHRS, CDR2 YFSETQ. Trimming at V came to 3 bases and at J to 4 bases, leaving 6 bases not matched to a gene.

The DNA of the CDR3 is TGTGCCAGCAGCGTAAGGGCTTCGGGCTCCTACAATGAGCAGTTCTTC. Its protein product is CASSVRASGSYNEQFF. The chain combines TRBV9 with TRBJ2-1; D remains unclear. In germline, CDR1 is SGDLS, CDR2 YYNGEE. V was cut by 1 base and J by 0 bases, with 11 bases left in between. The CDR3 consists of 16 residues.

As concerns this clone: Sequence at one end of the junction differs from germline and may be a read error. The chain uses TRBV5-1 and TRBJ2-7, with D possibly called TRBD1 or TRBD2 (5 bases each). Germline CDR1 SGHRS, CDR2 YFSETQ. The CDR3 totals 16 residues. The CDR3 nucleotides read TGCGCCAACAGCCCTACAACCCGGGACGGATACTACGAGCAGTACTTC. It specifies CANSPTTRDGYYEQYF.

The chain couples TRBV6-5 to TRBJ2-7, with D perhaps given as TRBD1 or TRBD2 (5 bases each). This CDR3 has 15 residues. The V gene's germline CDR1 is MNHEY and CDR2 SVGAGI. V lost 6 bases and J 2 bases, leaving 17 bases between the germline ends. The DNA for the CDR3 is TGTGCCAGCAGCACGAGTTGGGACGTTACCTACGAGCAGTACTTC. It encodes CASSTSWDVTYEQYF.

This clone was seen only a few times. The chain joins TRBV10-2 to TRBJ1-2, with TRBD1 matching 7 bases. CDR3 length equals 16 residues. CDR1 and CDR2 (germline): WSHSY, SAAADI. V was clipped by 0 bases and J by 4 bases; unmatched bases: 8. CDR3 protein: CASSESIAGTAYGYTF. For the CDR3, the DNA is TGCGCCAGCAGTGAGTCGATAGCCGGGACAGCCTATGGCTACACCTTC.

In its sample, this clone ranks as medium-sized. The gene calls are TRBV6-1 and TRBJ1-1; D call uncertain. CDR3 length: 11 amino acids. Germline V gives CDR1 MNHNS, CDR2 SASEGT. V lost 7 bases and J 5 bases, leaving 8 bases between the germline ends. The CDR3 DNA reads as TGTGCCAGCATCGGGGTAACTGAAGCTTTCTTT. Translating gives CASIGVTEAFF.

The chain has TRBV6-5 and TRBJ1-2; possible D gene TRBD1, 5 bases. This CDR3 has 15 residues. The germline CDR1 and CDR2 sequences are MNHEY and SVGAGI. The germline V and J ends were trimmed by 5 bases and 4 bases, with 17 bases remaining between them. The CDR3 reads CASSQSTGTVYGYTF. In nucleotides, the CDR3 is TGTGCCAGCAGTCAATCGACCGGGACGGTCTATGGCTACACCTTC.

This chain joins TRBV7-9 and TRBJ1-5; a weak D match, TRBD1 (5 bases). Germline values: CDR1 SEHNR, CDR2 FQNEAQ (reference sequence). The CDR3 runs to 12 residues. The germline V and J ends were trimmed by 6 bases and 5 bases, with 8 bases remaining between them. The CDR3 DNA follows: TGTGCCAGCAGTACAGGCGATCAGCCCCAGCATTTT. Translation: CASSTGDQPQHF. Full variable domain (rest looked up from reference TRBV7-9 and TRBJ1-5): DTGVSQNPRHKITKRGQNVTFRCDPISEHNRLYWYRQTLGQGPEFLTYFQNEAQLEKSRLLSDRFSAERPKGSFSTLEIQRTEQGDSAMYLCASSTGDQPQHFGDGTRLSIL.

The chain uses TRBV6-6 and TRBJ1-5; D may be TRBD1 (5 bases). CDR3 length: 12 residues. Per the germline V gene, CDR1 is MNHNY and CDR2 is SVGAGI (reference sequence). The V gene lost 6 bases and the J gene lost 7 bases, with 10 bases spanning the gap. DNA for the CDR3: TGTGCCAGCAGCGCAACAGGACAGCCCCAGCATTTT. Translating it yields CASSATGQPQHF.

This chain joins TRBV30 and TRBJ2-1, with D uncertain. V shed 4 bases and J shed 7 bases, with 17 bases lying between them. Germline-derived CDR1 and CDR2 are GTSNPN and SVGIG (reference sequence). This CDR3 has 14 amino acids. DNA for the CDR3: TGTGCCTGGAAGTCCGGATTCACCGGGAATGAGCAGTTCTTC. Its translation is CAWKSGFTGNEQFF.